These 23 T cell receptor beta chains came from one sample sequenced in a study of cytomegalovirus exposure and HLA in healthy donors. Clones were sequenced by immunoSEQ multiplex PCR, and TCRdb holds only the in-frame ones, with some missing. The repertoire holds about 130,000 clones, with 88% as singletons. Source material: PBMCs. The receptors shown here come from a man aged 25-40 years in good health and CMV-seronegative.

The chain links TRBV11-2 to TRBJ2-3, with TRBD2 matching over 7 bases. The V gene end was trimmed by 2 bases and the J gene end by 2 bases; junction bases not matched to a gene: 10. CDR3 length: 17 residues. Germline V gives CDR1 SGHAT, CDR2 FQNNGV. CDR3 protein: CASSLLAGARNTDTQYF. CDR3 sequence (DNA): TGTGCCAGCAGCTTACTGGCGGGAGCACGCAACACAGATACGCAGTATTTT.

The chain recombines TRBV7-8 with TRBJ2-2; TRBD1 aligns across 10 bases. The V gene end was trimmed by 5 bases and the J gene end by 7 bases; junction bases not matched to a gene: 13. Per germline, CDR1 SGHVS and CDR2 FQNEAQ. The CDR3 extends over 17 amino acids. The CDR3: CASSLLPGQGVIGELFF. CDR3 DNA sequence: TGTGCCAGCAGCCTCCTGCCCGGACAGGGGGTTATCGGGGAGCTGTTTTTT.

This rearrangement joins TRBV27 to TRBJ2-7; possible D gene TRBD1, 5 bases. Germline V gene lookup returns CDR1 MNHEY and CDR2 SMNVEV (reference sequence). Trimming removed 5 bases at V and 4 bases at J, with 9 bases between. This CDR3 is 12 amino acids long. Written as DNA, the CDR3 is TGTGCCAGCAGTCAGCAGGGTTACGAGCAGTACTTC. This sequence encodes CASSQQGYEQYF.

This clone was seen a single time. The chain links TRBV5-4 to TRBJ1-1, with TRBD1 as a possible D gene (6 bases). The CDR3 extends over 12 amino acids. V was cut by 4 bases and J by 4 bases, with 8 bases left in between. Per the germline V gene, CDR1 is SGHNT and CDR2 is YYREEE (reference sequence). The CDR3 region is CASSPRGTEAFF. CDR3 DNA: TGTGCCAGCAGCCCCAGGGGCACTGAAGCTTTCTTT.

V gene TRBV30 combines with J gene TRBJ1-2; maybe TRBD1 (5 bases). In germline, CDR1 is GTSNPN, CDR2 SVGIG (reference sequence). V shed 1 base and J shed 8 bases, with 14 bases lying between them. The CDR3 runs 13 residues. Here the CDR3 reads CAWSDQGMRGYTF. Here the CDR3 DNA reads TGTGCCTGGAGTGACCAGGGTATGAGGGGCTACACCTTC.

The chain carries TRBV14 and TRBJ1-2, with D perhaps TRBD1 (5 bases). CDR1 and CDR2 from the germline V gene are SGHDN and FVKESK. Trimming stripped 1 base from V and 6 bases from J, with 9 bases between. CDR3 length: 13 amino acids. The CDR3 loop is CASSQVQVDGYTF. Written as DNA, the CDR3 is TGTGCCAGCAGCCAAGTACAGGTTGATGGCTACACCTTC.

This clone came up once. The chain recombines TRBV12-5 with TRBJ2-3; the match to TRBD2 covers 9 bases. Germline lookup yields CDR1 LGHNT and CDR2 FRNRAP. J lost 1 base, V lost 4 bases, and 6 bases had no gene match. The CDR3 loop spans 16 amino acids. The CDR3 coding sequence is TGTGCTAGTGGTTCCGCGACTAGCGGAGGCACAGATACGCAGTATTTT. Its translation is CASGSATSGGTDTQYF.

The V call is TRBV11-2, the J call TRBJ2-2; 9 positions match TRBD1. CDR1 SGHAT and CDR2 FQNNGV come from the germline V gene. V shed 0 bases, J shed 3 bases, and the junction held 2 bases outside the gene matches. The CDR3 runs to 16 residues. The CDR3 DNA is TGTGCCAGCAGCTTAGAAGGGACAGGGTACACCGGGGAGCTGTTTTTT. Amino acid sequence: CASSLEGTGYTGELFF. The complete variable domain, with remaining parts taken from reference TRBV11-2 and TRBJ2-2, reads EAGVAQSPRYKIIEKRQSVAFWCNPISGHATLYWYQQILGQGPKLLIQFQNNGVVDDSQLPKDRFSAERLKGVDSTLKIQPAKLEDSAVYLCASSLEGTGYTGELFFGEGSRLTVL.

This chain links TRBV7-2 with TRBJ2-3; maybe TRBD2 (5 bases). Germline V gene sequence: CDR1 SGHTA, CDR2 FQGNSA. The CDR3 has 15 residues. V was trimmed by 3 bases and J by 2 bases, leaving 12 bases between them. The CDR3 sequence: CASSFGEYLTDTQYF. The CDR3 coding sequence is TGTGCCAGCAGCTTCGGGGAGTACCTCACAGATACGCAGTATTTT.

The V and J genes are TRBV7-3 and TRBJ2-3; 10 nucleotides match TRBD1. V trimming: 5 bases; J trimming: 4 bases; junction bases outside the gene matches: 15. This CDR3 comprises 18 residues. CDR1 SGHTA and CDR2 FQGTGA come from the germline V gene. The CDR3 sequence is CASSPLDRQGATADTQYF. The CDR3 DNA is TGTGCCAGCAGCCCACTAGACCGACAGGGGGCTACGGCAGATACGCAGTATTTT.

This chain links TRBV10-2 with TRBJ2-1, with a weak D call TRBD2 (6 bases). The V gene's germline CDR1 is WSHSY and CDR2 SAAADI. The CDR3 loop spans 18 amino acids. Trimming removed 4 bases from V and 5 bases from J, with 24 bases in between. The CDR3: CASSGPSRSGLFDNEQFF. The DNA for the CDR3 is TGCGCCAGCAGTGGACCCTCTAGGTCGGGACTCTTTGACAATGAGCAGTTCTTC.

The rearrangement uses TRBV11-2 and TRBJ2-7; D gene ambiguous. Deletions cut 1 base from V and 2 bases from J, with 9 bases between. The CDR3 runs 14 residues. Germline V gene lookup returns CDR1 SGHAT and CDR2 FQNNGV. The CDR3 is CASSLGILAYEQYF. DNA for the CDR3: TGTGCCAGCAGCTTAGGCATTTTAGCCTACGAGCAGTACTTC.

The chain joins TRBV12-5 to TRBJ1-1, with D uncertain. CDR1 LGHNT and CDR2 FRNRAP come from the germline V gene. Trimming removed 6 bases from V and 0 bases from J, with 8 bases in between. The CDR3 covers 13 residues. The CDR3 protein is CASGSSMNTEAFF. The CDR3 DNA follows: TGTGCTAGTGGAAGCTCTATGAACACTGAAGCTTTCTTT. The variable domain in full, with the rest retrieved from reference TRBV12-5 and TRBJ1-1, is DARVTQTPRHKVTEMGQEVTMRCQPILGHNTVFWYRQTMMQGLELLAYFRNRAPLDDSGMPKDRFSAEMPDATLATLKIQPSEPRDSAVYFCASGSSMNTEAFFGQGTRLTVV.

V and J are TRBV6-5 and TRBJ1-2, with TRBD1 identical over 7 bases. This CDR3 has 15 amino acids. CDR1 and CDR2 (germline): MNHEY, SVGAGI. The V and J ends lost 6 bases and 8 bases, in that order; junction bases with no gene match: 15. The CDR3 loop reads CASRPGQAVLSGYTF. Here the CDR3 DNA reads TGTGCCAGCAGACCCGGACAGGCCGTCCTAAGCGGCTACACCTTC.

V gene TRBV5-5 combines with J gene TRBJ1-4; D is possibly TRBD1 (5 bases). Trimming removed 1 base from V and 7 bases from J, with 11 bases in between. The CDR3 extends over 14 amino acids. The germline CDR1 and CDR2 sequences are SGHKS and YYEKEE (reference sequence). For the CDR3, the DNA is TGTGCCAGCAGCTTGACGGGGGAGCGTGAAAAACTGTTTTTT. Translating it yields CASSLTGEREKLFF.

The genes are TRBV10-3 and TRBJ1-2; 10 nucleotides align to TRBD1. Looked up from germline, CDR1 is ENHRY and CDR2 is SYGVKD. This CDR3 region has 15 residues. The trim removed 5 bases at V and 4 bases at J, leaving 7 bases unmatched. CDR3 amino acids: CAISPDRGLGYGYTF. CDR3 DNA: TGTGCCATCAGTCCCGACAGGGGGCTAGGCTATGGCTACACCTTC.

The chain carries TRBV4-2 and TRBJ2-3; TRBD2 agrees at 15 bases. Per germline, CDR1 LGHNA and CDR2 YNFKEQ. The CDR3 loop spans 21 amino acids. The trim removed 3 bases at V and 0 bases at J, leaving 13 bases unmatched. The chain's CDR3 is CASSQGRTSGREYSSTDTQYF. In nucleotides, the CDR3 is TGTGCCAGCAGCCAGGGAAGGACTAGCGGGAGGGAATATTCTAGCACAGATACGCAGTATTTT.

The rearrangement uses TRBV18 and TRBJ1-5; the D gene is possibly TRBD1 (6 bases). The V and J ends lost 3 bases and 1 base respectively, with 13 bases between them. This CDR3 region has 16 residues. Germline loops: CDR1 KGHSH, CDR2 LQKENI. The CDR3 loop is CASSPSGRGSNQPQHF. The CDR3 DNA sequence: TGTGCCAGCTCACCCTCGGGGAGGGGGAGCAATCAGCCCCAGCATTTT.

CDR3 sequence (DNA): TGTGCCAGCAGCCTGGTCAGAGGCCCTGAAGCTTTCTTT. Its protein product is CASSLVRGPEAFF. The chain carries TRBV5-4 and TRBJ1-1; D remains ambiguous. Trimming took off 4 bases at V and 6 bases at J, with 13 bases between the two ends. CDR1 SGHNT and CDR2 YYREEE come from the germline V gene (reference sequence). This CDR3 spans 13 amino acids.

This clone was counted between two and nine times. The gene calls are TRBV6-6 and TRBJ2-5, with D uncertain. The V gene's germline CDR1 is MNHNY and CDR2 SVGAGI (reference sequence). Trimming removed 0 bases from V and 5 bases from J, with 4 bases in between. The CDR3 is 12 residues long. The DNA for the CDR3 is TGTGCCAGCAGTTACTCGCGGGAGACCCAGTACTTC. It is translated as CASSYSRETQYF.

The V and J genes are TRBV4-2 and TRBJ1-5, with 7 bases identical to TRBD1. The CDR3 covers 15 residues. Germline CDR1 is LGHNA and CDR2 is YNFKEQ. Germline trimming cut 4 bases from V and 2 bases from J; bases unmatched to any gene: 5. CDR3 region: CASSLGTERNQPQHF. The CDR3 region has the DNA TGTGCCAGCAGCCTAGGGACAGAACGCAATCAGCCCCAGCATTTT.

This sequence joins TRBV10-3 and TRBJ2-5, with TRBD1 as a possible D gene (5 bases). The CDR3 covers 17 residues. V was shortened by 0 bases and J by 1 base, with 15 bases between the two germline ends. Germline V gives CDR1 ENHRY, CDR2 SYGVKD. The chain's CDR3 is CAISESIGAGIQETQYF. In nucleotides, the CDR3 is TGTGCCATCAGTGAGTCGATTGGGGCAGGGATCCAAGAGACCCAGTACTTC.

The chain couples TRBV30 to TRBJ2-2, with TRBD1 identical over 12 bases. Germline V gene sequence: CDR1 GTSNPN, CDR2 SVGIG (reference sequence). Trimming at V came to 6 bases and at J to 6 bases, leaving 5 bases not matched to a gene. CDR3 length equals 14 residues. DNA for the CDR3: TGTGCCTGTAGGGGGACAGGGGGCTCCGGGGAGCTGTTTTTT. Protein: CACRGTGGSGELFF.